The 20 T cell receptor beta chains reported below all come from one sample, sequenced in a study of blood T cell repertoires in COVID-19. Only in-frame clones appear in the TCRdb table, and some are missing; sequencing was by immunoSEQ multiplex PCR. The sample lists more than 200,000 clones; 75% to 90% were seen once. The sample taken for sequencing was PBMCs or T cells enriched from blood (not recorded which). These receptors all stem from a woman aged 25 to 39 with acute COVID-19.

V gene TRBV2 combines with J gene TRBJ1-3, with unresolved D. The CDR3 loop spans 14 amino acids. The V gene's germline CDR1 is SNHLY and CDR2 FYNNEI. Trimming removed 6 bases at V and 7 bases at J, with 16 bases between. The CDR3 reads CASSPGYKPNTIYF. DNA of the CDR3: TGTGCCAGCAGCCCGGGATATAAGCCGAACACCATATATTTT.

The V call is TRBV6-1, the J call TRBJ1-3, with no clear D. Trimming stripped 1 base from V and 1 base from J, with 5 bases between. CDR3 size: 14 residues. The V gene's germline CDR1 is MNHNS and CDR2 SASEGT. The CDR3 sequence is CASSEGGSGNTIYF. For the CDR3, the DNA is TGTGCCAGCAGTGAAGGAGGGTCTGGAAACACCATATATTTT.

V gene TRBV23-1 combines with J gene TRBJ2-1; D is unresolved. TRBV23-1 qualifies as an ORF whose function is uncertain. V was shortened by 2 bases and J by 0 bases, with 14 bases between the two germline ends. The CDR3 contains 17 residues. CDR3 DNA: TGCGCCAGCAGTCAACCAATTTACCTAAGCTCCTACAATGAGCAGTTCTTC. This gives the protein CASSQPIYLSSYNEQFF.

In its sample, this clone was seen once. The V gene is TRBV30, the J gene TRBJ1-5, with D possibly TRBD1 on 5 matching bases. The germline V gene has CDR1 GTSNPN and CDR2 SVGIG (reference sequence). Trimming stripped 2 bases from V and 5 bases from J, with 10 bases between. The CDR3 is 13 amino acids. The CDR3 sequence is CAWSSGLDQPQHF. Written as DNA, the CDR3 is TGTGCCTGGAGTTCAGGGCTAGATCAGCCCCAGCATTTT.

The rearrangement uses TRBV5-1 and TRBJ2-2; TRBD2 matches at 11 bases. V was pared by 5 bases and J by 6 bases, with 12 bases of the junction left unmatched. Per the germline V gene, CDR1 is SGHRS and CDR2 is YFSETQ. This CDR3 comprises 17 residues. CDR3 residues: CASSFSGGAISAGELFF. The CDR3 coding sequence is TGCGCCAGCAGTTTTAGCGGGGGGGCCATATCGGCCGGGGAGCTGTTTTTT.

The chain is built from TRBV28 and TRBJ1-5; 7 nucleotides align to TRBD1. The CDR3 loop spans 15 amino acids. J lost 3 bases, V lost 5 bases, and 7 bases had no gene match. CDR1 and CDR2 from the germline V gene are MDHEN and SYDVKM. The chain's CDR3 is CASSAQGSPNQPQHF. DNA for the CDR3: TGTGCCAGCAGTGCACAGGGGAGCCCCAATCAGCCCCAGCATTTT. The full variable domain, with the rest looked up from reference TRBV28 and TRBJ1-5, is DVKVTQSSRYLVKRTGEKVFLECVQDMDHENMFWYRQDPGLGLRLIYFSYDVKMKEKGDIPEGYSVSREKKERFSLILESASTNQTSMYLCASSAQGSPNQPQHFGDGTRLSIL.

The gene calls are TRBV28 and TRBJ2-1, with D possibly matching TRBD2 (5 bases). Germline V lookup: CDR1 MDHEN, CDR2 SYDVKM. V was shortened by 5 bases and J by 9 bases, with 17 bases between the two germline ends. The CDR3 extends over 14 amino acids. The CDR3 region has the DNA TGTGCCAGCAGTGGCCCGGGGAAATTGAGTGAGCAGTTCTTC. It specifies CASSGPGKLSEQFF.

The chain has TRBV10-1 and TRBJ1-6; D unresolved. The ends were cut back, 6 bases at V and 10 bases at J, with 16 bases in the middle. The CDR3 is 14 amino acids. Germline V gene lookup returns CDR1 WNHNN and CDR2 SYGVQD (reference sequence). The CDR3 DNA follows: TGCGCCAGCAGCGCGGCCTTAGAGGGCTCACCCCTCCACTTT. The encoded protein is CASSAALEGSPLHF.

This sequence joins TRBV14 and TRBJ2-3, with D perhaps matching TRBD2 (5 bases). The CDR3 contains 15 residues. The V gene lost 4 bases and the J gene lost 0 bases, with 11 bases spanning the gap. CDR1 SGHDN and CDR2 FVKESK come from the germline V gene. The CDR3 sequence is CASSRPSPSTDTQYF. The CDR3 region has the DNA TGTGCCAGCAGCCGTCCTAGCCCTAGCACAGATACGCAGTATTTT.

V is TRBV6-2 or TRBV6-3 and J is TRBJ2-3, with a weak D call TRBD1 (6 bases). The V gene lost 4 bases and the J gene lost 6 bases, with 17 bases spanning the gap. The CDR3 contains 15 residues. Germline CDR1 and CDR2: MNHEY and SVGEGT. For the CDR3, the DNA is TGTGCCAGCAGTTCCTGGACTGGGGGCGGGGATACGCAGTATTTT. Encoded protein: CASSSWTGGGDTQYF.

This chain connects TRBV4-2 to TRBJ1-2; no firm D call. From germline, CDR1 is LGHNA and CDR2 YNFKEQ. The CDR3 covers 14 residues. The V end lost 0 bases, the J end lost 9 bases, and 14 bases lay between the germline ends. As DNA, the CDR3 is TGTGCCAGCAGCCAAGATATCGGGAGAATTAGCTACACCTTC. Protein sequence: CASSQDIGRISYTF.

In DNA, the CDR3 is TGTGCCAGCAGCTTATTTGATAGCGCTGAAGCTTTCTTT. Protein sequence: CASSLFDSAEAFF. The gene calls are TRBV7-9 and TRBJ1-1; D is unclear. V dropped 2 bases and J dropped 6 bases, with 10 bases sitting between them. CDR1 and CDR2 (germline): SEHNR, FQNEAQ (reference sequence). This CDR3 has 13 amino acids.

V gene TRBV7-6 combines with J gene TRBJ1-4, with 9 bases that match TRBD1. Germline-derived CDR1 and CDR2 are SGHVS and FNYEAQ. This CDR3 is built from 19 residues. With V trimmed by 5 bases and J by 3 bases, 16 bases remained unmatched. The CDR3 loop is CASSDRAGTGRFANEKLFF. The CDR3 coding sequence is TGTGCCAGCAGCGACCGAGCCGGGACAGGGAGATTCGCTAATGAAAAACTGTTTTTT.

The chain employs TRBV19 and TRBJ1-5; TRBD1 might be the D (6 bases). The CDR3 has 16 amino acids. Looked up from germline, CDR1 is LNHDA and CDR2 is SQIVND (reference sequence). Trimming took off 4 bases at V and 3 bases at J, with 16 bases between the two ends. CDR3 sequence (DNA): TGTGCCAGTAGTACCTGGGGGGGGGCCGACAATCAGCCCCAGCATTTT. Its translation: CASSTWGGADNQPQHF.

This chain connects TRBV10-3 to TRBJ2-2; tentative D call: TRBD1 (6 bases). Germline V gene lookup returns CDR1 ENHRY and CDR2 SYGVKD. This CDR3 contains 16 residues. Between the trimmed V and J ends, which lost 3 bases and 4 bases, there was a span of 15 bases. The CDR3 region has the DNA TGTGCCATCAGTGATAGAACAGGGAGAGGCACCGGGGAGCTGTTTTTT. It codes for CAISDRTGRGTGELFF.

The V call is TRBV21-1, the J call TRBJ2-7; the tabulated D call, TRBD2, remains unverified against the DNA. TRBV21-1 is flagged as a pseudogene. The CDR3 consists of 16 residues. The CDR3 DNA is TGTGCCAGCAGCATATCACCTAGCGGGGGTCCCGACGAGCAGTACTTC. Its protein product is CASSISPSGGPDEQYF.

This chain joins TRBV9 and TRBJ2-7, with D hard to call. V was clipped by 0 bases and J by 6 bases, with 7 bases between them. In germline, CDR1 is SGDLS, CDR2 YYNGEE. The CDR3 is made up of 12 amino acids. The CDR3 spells CASSVGTGEQYF. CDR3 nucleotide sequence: TGTGCCAGCAGCGTAGGAACTGGCGAGCAGTACTTC. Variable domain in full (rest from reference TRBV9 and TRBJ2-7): DSGVTQTPKHLITATGQRVTLRCSPRSGDLSVYWYQQSLDQGLQFLIQYYNGEERAKGNILERFSAQQFPDLHSELNLSSLELGDSALYFCASSVGTGEQYFGPGTRLTVT.

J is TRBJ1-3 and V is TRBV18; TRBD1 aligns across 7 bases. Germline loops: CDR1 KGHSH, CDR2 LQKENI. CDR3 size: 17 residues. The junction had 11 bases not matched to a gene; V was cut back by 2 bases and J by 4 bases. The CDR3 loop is CASSPIADRADGNTIYF. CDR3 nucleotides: TGTGCCAGCTCACCAATCGCCGACAGGGCGGACGGAAACACCATATATTTT.

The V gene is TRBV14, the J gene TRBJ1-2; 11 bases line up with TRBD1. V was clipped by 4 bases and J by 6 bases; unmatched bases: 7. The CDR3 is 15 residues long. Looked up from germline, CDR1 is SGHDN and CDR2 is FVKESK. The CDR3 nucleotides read TGTGCCAGCAGCCTAACCGGGACAGGGGGACATGGCTACACCTTC. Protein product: CASSLTGTGGHGYTF.

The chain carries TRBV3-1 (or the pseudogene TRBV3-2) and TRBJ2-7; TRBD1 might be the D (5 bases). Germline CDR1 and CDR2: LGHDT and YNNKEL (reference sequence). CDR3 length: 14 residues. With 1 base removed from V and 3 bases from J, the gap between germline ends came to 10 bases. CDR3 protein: CASSQGGRSYEQYF. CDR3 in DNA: TGTGCCAGCAGCCAAGGGGGCAGGAGCTACGAGCAGTACTTC.